This TCR beta chain emerged from a study of blood T cell repertoires in COVID-19. Study context: There were acute and convalescent COVID-19 samples, and they came from the United States, Italy and Spain. PBMCs, B-cell-depleted T cells, or T cells were the source of the cDNA or gDNA that made up the material.

This CDR3 is built from 15 residues. The germline V gene encodes CDR1 SGDLS and CDR2 YYNGEE. Trimming left V 5 bases short and J 1 base short, with 15 bases between. Only in-frame clones appear in the TCRdb table, and some are missing; sequencing was by immunoSEQ multiplex PCR. The profile shows approximately 390,000 clones, roughly 89% of them singletons. The gene calls are TRBV9 and TRBJ1-1, with D unclear. The sequence was obtained from a man aged 18 to 30 with active or convalescent COVID-19. The sequenced material came from peripheral blood. The CDR3 is CASRVAPGSNTEAFF. The DNA for the CDR3 is TGTGCCAGCAGAGTGGCCCCCGGGTCGAACACTGAAGCTTTCTTT.